The T cell receptor beta chain described here comes from a study of T cell changes during pregnancy in multiple sclerosis (dated by TCRdb to about 2019). At the level of the whole study: In women with multiple sclerosis, the researchers looked at how the T cell repertoire shifted as pregnancy progressed.

The library was made by the immunoSEQ multiplex PCR assay. Held by TCRdb, this immuneACCESS table contains in-frame sequences only and omits some clones. Under half of the omission traces to an unresolved V gene where checked; the cause of the rest is unknown. This sample comprises 25,000 to 35,000 clones, 80% to 90% of them detected only once. The ten largest make up approximately 0.69% of the sample. This clone was recorded once. Its antigen is still unknown. Nothing much larger sits one base from this clone, and base qualities are not available. After removal of 4 bases from V and 7 bases from J, the junction retains 14 bases not matched to a gene. As encoded in the germline V gene, CDR1 is SGHTA while CDR2 is FQGNSA. The CDR3 numbers 16 residues from cysteine through phenylalanine. Only the CDR3 region is kept as DNA, spanning 48 bases read in frame from base 1.

The sequence was obtained from a female donor in good health, enrolled as a control in a pregnancy study. The material sequenced was CD4+ T cells from peripheral blood mononuclear cells, taken in the first trimester of pregnancy. This receptor chain uses TRBV7-2 and TRBJ2-5; TRBD1 aligns with 8 central bases. CDR3 sequence: CASSSISGQGPGTQYF. The bases are TGTGCCAGCAGCTCCATATCCGGACAGGGCCCGGGGACCCAGTACTTC.